This T cell receptor (beta chain) appears in the sequencing data of a study of read filtering for tumor transcriptome and immune sequencing. Study-level information: IR-seq gave about 4.05 to 11 million TCR reads per sample; RNA-seq gave roughly 75 to 1,300. Broader study findings: Without single-read clonotypes, shared clonotype proportions correlated more between IR-seq and RNA-seq.

This library used roughly 370 ng RNA and molecular barcoded adaptors spanning alpha/delta and beta/gamma chains. TCRdb ran MiXCR on the reads and lists one entry per CDR3 protein. The repertoire consists of over 40,000 distinct CDR3 sequences, with over 9.5% occurring once and the leading ten covering approximately 14%. The CDR3 is made up of 19 amino acids. V lost 1 base, J lost 1 base, and 17 bases lay in between. Germline V gene sequence: CDR1 SGHAT, CDR2 FQNNGV. Sampling of bone marrow took place during active disease in every patient. At least ten counts were recorded for this clonotype. The antigen remains unidentified.

The chain recombines TRBV11-2 with TRBJ2-6, with D unclear. Sequencing was performed on a population of CD138-negative cells sorted from bone marrow. This TCR derives from a donor aged 40 or older with multiple myeloma. This chain's CDR3 is CASSLAAPPAISGANVLTF. Written as DNA, the CDR3 is TGTGCCAGCAGCTTAGCGGCGCCGCCGGCAATATCTGGGGCCAACGTCCTGACTTTC.